The rows below give T cell receptor beta chains drawn from one sample of a study of a mutant IDH1 vaccine in newly diagnosed glioma. No antigen has been assigned to these receptors. Produced via immunoSEQ multiplex PCR; TCRdb's table is partial and in-frame only. The repertoire includes 75,000 to 85,000 clones, roughly 90% of them detected once, and about 0.6% sits in the top ten. Sequencing used PBMCs, obtained from a glioma patient whose treatment included an IDH1 peptide vaccine. These receptors were taken from a woman aged 45-60 years with glioma. Both conserved end residues are part of each CDR3. A D gene is named only where the DNA matches it firmly. Clone sizes are given selectively: once, few, many, or a class where the clone is expanded.

clone_size: NA
v_call: TRBV7-9
j_call: TRBJ2-7
d_call: TRBD1
cdr3_nt: TGTGCCAGCAGCTTCACCGGGACAGGAGACTACGAGCAGTACTTC
cdr3_aa: CASSFTGTGDYEQYF

clone_size: NA
v_call: TRBV6-5
j_call: TRBJ2-3
d_call: NA
cdr3_nt: TGTGCCAGCAGTTACTCGTGGACAGCCTCAGATACGCAGTATTTT
cdr3_aa: CASSYSWTASDTQYF

clone_size: NA
v_call: TRBV9
j_call: TRBJ2-7
d_call: NA
cdr3_nt: TGTGCCAGCAGCGTAGATGACTCCCCCGTGAGGGAGCAGTACTTC
cdr3_aa: CASSVDDSPVREQYF

clone_size: once
v_call: TRBV5-5
j_call: TRBJ2-6
d_call: NA
cdr3_nt: TGTGCCAGCACCCGTGGGGTCTCTGGGGCCAACGTCCTGACTTTC
cdr3_aa: CASTRGVSGANVLTF

clone_size: NA
v_call: TRBV9
j_call: TRBJ2-2
d_call: TRBD2
cdr3_nt: TGTGCCAGCAGCGTAGTCGACCGACTAGCGGGAAAGACCGGGGAGCTGTTTTTT
cdr3_aa: CASSVVDRLAGKTGELFF

clone_size: NA
v_call: TRBV5-6
j_call: TRBJ1-5
d_call: NA
cdr3_nt: TGTGCCAGCAGCTTTTGGGTCAGCAATCAGCCCCAGCATTTT
cdr3_aa: CASSFWVSNQPQHF

clone_size: NA
v_call: TRBV5-1
j_call: TRBJ1-6
d_call: TRBD1
cdr3_nt: TGCGCCAGCAGAACAGGGGAGAATTCACCCCTCCACTTT
cdr3_aa: CASRTGENSPLHF

clone_size: NA
v_call: TRBV29-1
j_call: TRBJ2-1
d_call: NA
cdr3_nt: TGCAGCGTTGAGGAGGGGCGATGGAAAAATGAGCAGTTCTTC
cdr3_aa: CSVEEGRWKNEQFF

clone_size: NA
v_call: TRBV28
j_call: TRBJ2-7
d_call: NA
cdr3_nt: TGTGCCAGCAGTTTAGTTCGGTGGGGGCAGTACTTC
cdr3_aa: CASSLVRWGQYF

clone_size: NA
v_call: TRBV7-2
j_call: TRBJ1-1
d_call: NA
cdr3_nt: TGTGCCAGCAGCGCCATCCGGCGGGGGGAAGCTTTCTTT
cdr3_aa: CASSAIRRGEAFF

clone_size: NA
v_call: TRBV28
j_call: TRBJ2-7
d_call: TRBD1
cdr3_nt: TGTGCCAGCAGTTCCGGACAGGGCCCCTACGAGCAGTACTTC
cdr3_aa: CASSSGQGPYEQYF

clone_size: NA
v_call: TRBV18
j_call: TRBJ2-1
d_call: TRBD2
cdr3_nt: TGTGCCAGCTCCTTCACGGGCGGGGGTACTTACAATGAGCAGTTCTTC
cdr3_aa: CASSFTGGGTYNEQFF

clone_size: NA
v_call: TRBV30
j_call: TRBJ2-7
d_call: NA
cdr3_nt: TGTGCCTGGAGTGTTTCTGGGCCCTACGAGCAGTACTTC
cdr3_aa: CAWSVSGPYEQYF

clone_size: NA
v_call: TRBV15
j_call: TRBJ1-2
d_call: NA
cdr3_nt: TGTGCCACCAGCAGAGATAGAAATAACTATGGCTACACCTTC
cdr3_aa: CATSRDRNNYGYTF

clone_size: NA
v_call: TRBV28
j_call: TRBJ1-6
d_call: NA
cdr3_nt: TGTGCCAGCACTTCTCTCAGGAGCTCCTATAATTCACCCCTCCACTTT
cdr3_aa: CASTSLRSSYNSPLHF

clone_size: once
v_call: TRBV29-1
j_call: TRBJ1-1
d_call: NA
cdr3_nt: TGCAGCGGTCAGGTGAGGGAAACTGAAGCTTTCTTT
cdr3_aa: CSGQVRETEAFF

clone_size: once
v_call: TRBV7-3
j_call: TRBJ2-1
d_call: NA
cdr3_nt: TGTGCCAGCAGTATATACGCGGGGGCTGGCAATGAGCAGTTCTTC
cdr3_aa: CASSIYAGAGNEQFF

clone_size: NA
v_call: TRBV7-3
j_call: TRBJ2-5
d_call: TRBD2
cdr3_nt: TGTGCCAGCAGCACCTCTAGCGGGAGGGGAGGAGAGACCCAGTACTTC
cdr3_aa: CASSTSSGRGGETQYF

clone_size: NA
v_call: TRBV19
j_call: TRBJ2-3
d_call: NA
cdr3_nt: TGTGCCACCGCTGAAGGGGGGGCGAATACGCAGTATTTT
cdr3_aa: CATAEGGANTQYF

clone_size: NA
v_call: TRBV7-9
j_call: TRBJ2-2
d_call: TRBD2
cdr3_nt: TGTGCCACCAGACTAGCGGGAGTATCCGGGGAGCTGTTTTTT
cdr3_aa: CATRLAGVSGELFF

clone_size: NA
v_call: TRBV28
j_call: TRBJ1-1
d_call: NA
cdr3_nt: TGTGCCAGCAGGCAACACAGGGCGGGCACTGAAGCTTTCTTT
cdr3_aa: CASRQHRAGTEAFF

clone_size: NA
v_call: TRBV30
j_call: TRBJ2-1
d_call: TRBD2
cdr3_nt: TGTGCCTGGAATGGCGGGACTAGCGGGAAGGAGAAGTTCTTC
cdr3_aa: CAWNGGTSGKEKFF

clone_size: NA
v_call: TRBV27
j_call: TRBJ2-1
d_call: NA
cdr3_nt: TGTGCCAGCAGTTTATCTAGCGGAGTCTACAATGAGCAGTTCTTC
cdr3_aa: CASSLSSGVYNEQFF

clone_size: NA
v_call: TRBV7-8
j_call: TRBJ2-3
d_call: NA
cdr3_nt: TGTGCCAGCAGAACGGGCCCTAGCACAGATACGCAGTATTTT
cdr3_aa: CASRTGPSTDTQYF

clone_size: NA
v_call: TRBV6-5
j_call: TRBJ2-7
d_call: TRBD2
cdr3_nt: TGTGCCAGCAGTTACTCGACTAGCGGGGGCGCCGAGCAGTACTTC
cdr3_aa: CASSYSTSGGAEQYF

clone_size: NA
v_call: TRBV6-5
j_call: TRBJ2-2
d_call: TRBD1
cdr3_nt: TGTGCCAGCAGTTATTCGGATAGACAGGGGTCCGGGGAGCTGTTTTTT
cdr3_aa: CASSYSDRQGSGELFF

clone_size: NA
v_call: TRBV5-6
j_call: TRBJ2-3
d_call: NA
cdr3_nt: TGTGCCAGCAGCACCACGGGGGGCGCGGGAGATACGCAGTATTTT
cdr3_aa: CASSTTGGAGDTQYF

clone_size: NA
v_call: TRBV5-4
j_call: TRBJ1-3
d_call: NA
cdr3_nt: TGTGCCAGCAGTCCCGGGGGCTCCTCTGGAAACACCATATATTTT
cdr3_aa: CASSPGGSSGNTIYF

clone_size: NA
v_call: TRBV28
j_call: TRBJ2-7
d_call: TRBD2
cdr3_nt: TGTGCCAGCAGTTCTGAACTAGCGGGAGCGACCTACGAGCAGTACTTC
cdr3_aa: CASSSELAGATYEQYF

clone_size: NA
v_call: TRBV28
j_call: TRBJ1-5
d_call: NA
cdr3_nt: TGTGCCACCACCCTCGGGGGGCTTGGTCAGCCCCAGCATTTT
cdr3_aa: CATTLGGLGQPQHF

clone_size: once
v_call: TRBV5-1
j_call: TRBJ1-2
d_call: NA
cdr3_nt: TGCGCCAGCAGCTCACCGGGAGGGGCGCCGGCTAGAAATGGCTACACCTTC
cdr3_aa: CASSSPGGAPARNGYTF

clone_size: once
v_call: TRBV6-5
j_call: TRBJ2-3
d_call: NA
cdr3_nt: TGTGCCAGCAGTAGGGGACGCACAGATACGCAGTATTTT
cdr3_aa: CASSRGRTDTQYF

clone_size: NA
v_call: TRBV12-5
j_call: TRBJ2-5
d_call: TRBD2
cdr3_nt: TGTGCTAGTGGTTTGGGCCTAGCGGGAGGAGAGACCCAGTACTTC
cdr3_aa: CASGLGLAGGETQYF

clone_size: NA
v_call: TRBV9
j_call: TRBJ2-7
d_call: TRBD2
cdr3_nt: TGTGCCAGCAGCCTAGCGGCTAGCGGGAACTACGAGCAGTACTTC
cdr3_aa: CASSLAASGNYEQYF

clone_size: NA
v_call: TRBV5-1
j_call: TRBJ2-1
d_call: TRBD1
cdr3_nt: TGCGCCAGCAGCTTGGAGACAGGGGCCTACAATGAGCAGTTCTTC
cdr3_aa: CASSLETGAYNEQFF

clone_size: few
v_call: TRBV5-4
j_call: TRBJ2-1
d_call: NA
cdr3_nt: TGTGCCAGCCATTCCCCCCTAGCTTCCTACAATGAGCAGTTCTTC
cdr3_aa: CASHSPLASYNEQFF